A selection of T cell receptor beta chains follows, all from one sample in a study of siplizumab effects on memory and regulatory T cells. TCRdb's copy holds only in-frame clones and misses some; the assay was immunoSEQ multiplex PCR. The sample lists about 100,000 clones; 91% were seen once. The sequenced sample was CD4+ T cells sorted from blood. The source of these receptors is a human donor in good health. Some clones in this sample may be carry-over from other donors' samples. Both conserved end residues are part of each CDR3. A D gene is named only where the DNA matches it firmly. Clone size is not always given. Where it is, it says once, few, many or a class for expanded clones.

clone size	V gene	D gene	J gene	CDR3 protein	CDR3 DNA
-	TRBV15	-	TRBJ2-1	CATAGYNEQFF	TGTGCCACCGCTGGCTACAATGAGCAGTTCTTC
few	TRBV30	-	TRBJ1-5	CAWSVEYNQPQHF	TGTGCCTGGAGTGTAGAATACAATCAGCCCCAGCATTTT
-	TRBV2	-	TRBJ2-5	CASSVGSQETQYF	TGTGCCAGCAGTGTGGGCTCCCAAGAGACCCAGTACTTC
once	TRBV5-5	-	TRBJ1-3	CASSTSSAGNTIYF	TGTGCCAGCAGCACGTCCTCGGCTGGAAACACCATATATTTT
-	TRBV5-6	-	TRBJ1-5	CASSFIVNCRGYNQPQHF	TGTGCCAGCAGCTTTATCGTAAATTGTAGAGGGTACAATCAGCCCCAGCATTTT
-	TRBV5-1	-	TRBJ2-2	CASSKDGFANTGELFF	TGCGCCAGCAGCAAAGACGGCTTCGCGAACACCGGGGAGCTGTTTTTT
once	TRBV19	TRBD1	TRBJ2-3	CASSSHRGRTDTQYF	TGTGCCAGTAGCTCACACAGGGGGCGCACAGATACGCAGTATTTT
once	TRBV27	-	TRBJ1-5	CASSLEAGGPQHF	TGTGCCAGCAGTTTGGAGGCCGGCGGGCCCCAGCATTTT
-	TRBV4-1	-	TRBJ2-1	CASSQEHTNYNEQFF	TGCGCCAGCAGCCAAGAACACACGAATTACAATGAGCAGTTCTTC
-	TRBV5-5	TRBD1	TRBJ1-2	CASSSGQGVMLDYGYTF	TGTGCCAGCAGCTCGGGACAGGGGGTAATGTTGGACTATGGCTACACCTTC
-	TRBV5-6	TRBD2	TRBJ2-1	CASSLILAGTYNEQFF	TGTGCCAGCAGTCTTATACTAGCGGGGACATACAATGAGCAGTTCTTC
-	TRBV7-9	TRBD1	TRBJ1-2	CASSRDSDGYTF	TGTGCCAGCAGCCGGGACAGCGACGGCTACACCTTC
-	TRBV10-3	TRBD1	TRBJ1-5	CAISERQGGTQHF	TGTGCCATCAGTGAACGTCAGGGGGGAACCCAGCATTTT
-	TRBV28	-	TRBJ1-3	CASSRSVGLRGNTIYF	TGTGCCAGCAGCCGATCGGTGGGGCTGCGTGGAAACACCATATATTTT
-	TRBV5-1	TRBD2	TRBJ2-1	CASKIVAGPYNEQFF	TGCGCCAGCAAAATCGTAGCGGGGCCCTACAATGAGCAGTTCTTC
-	TRBV5-4	TRBD2	TRBJ2-7	CASSFTSGYEQYF	TGTGCCAGCAGCTTCACTAGCGGATACGAGCAGTACTTC
-	TRBV2	-	TRBJ2-1	CASSDPARYNEQFF	TGTGCCAGCAGTGACCCAGCGCGGTACAATGAGCAGTTCTTC
-	TRBV20-1	-	TRBJ2-5	CSARQETQYF	TGCAGTGCCAGACAAGAGACCCAGTACTTC
-	TRBV19	-	TRBJ2-5	CASRRLNQETQYF	TGTGCCAGTAGACGTTTGAACCAAGAGACCCAGTACTTC
-	TRBV9	TRBD1	TRBJ2-2	CASSVQGAMKNTGELFF	TGTGCCAGCAGCGTACAGGGGGCGATGAAGAACACCGGGGAGCTGTTTTTT
-	TRBV9	TRBD2	TRBJ2-3	CASSVTSGTDTQYF	TGTGCCAGCAGCGTAACTAGCGGCACAGATACGCAGTATTTT
once	TRBV30	-	TRBJ2-1	CAWRPRGKGHEQFF	TGTGCCTGGAGACCCCGGGGGAAGGGGCATGAGCAGTTCTTC
-	TRBV9	-	TRBJ1-4	CASSVGGAREKLFF	TGTGCCAGCAGCGTAGGCGGGGCGAGGGAAAAACTGTTTTTT
-	TRBV5-1	-	TRBJ2-3	CASSTSRADTQYF	TGCGCCAGCAGCACCTCCAGGGCAGATACGCAGTATTTT
-	TRBV2	TRBD2	TRBJ2-7	CASSGTSGRRGEQYF	TGTGCCAGCAGTGGGACTAGCGGGAGAAGGGGCGAGCAGTACTTC
few	TRBV6-6	TRBD2	TRBJ2-1	CASSFGLAGGLEQFF	TGTGCCAGCAGTTTCGGCCTAGCGGGAGGGCTTGAGCAGTTCTTC
-	TRBV18	-	TRBJ2-2	CASSPFSLSNTGELFF	TGTGCCAGCTCACCATTTTCCCTATCGAACACCGGGGAGCTGTTTTTT
-	TRBV7-9	-	TRBJ2-2	CASSLALGLTGELFF	TGTGCCAGCAGCTTAGCGTTGGGACTCACCGGGGAGCTGTTTTTT
-	TRBV2	TRBD1	TRBJ1-2	CASRLNSGTGNYGYTF	TGTGCCAGCAGGCTAAACTCCGGGACAGGGAACTATGGCTACACCTTC
-	TRBV5-6	-	TRBJ2-3	CASSSGTLTDTQYF	TGTGCCAGCAGCTCCGGGACCCTCACAGATACGCAGTATTTT
-	TRBV10-1	TRBD1	TRBJ2-1	CASSDPKGTGGNEQFF	TGCGCCAGCAGTGATCCGAAGGGGACAGGGGGCAATGAGCAGTTCTTC
-	TRBV30	-	TRBJ1-5	CAWAFDTNQPQHF	TGTGCCTGGGCCTTTGACACCAATCAGCCCCAGCATTTT
-	TRBV4-1	-	TRBJ2-3	CASSPNEWRAPDTQYF	TGCGCCAGCAGCCCGAATGAGTGGCGGGCTCCAGATACGCAGTATTTT
-	TRBV7-8	-	TRBJ2-5	CASSPGLWETQYF	TGTGCCAGCAGCCCCGGACTGTGGGAGACCCAGTACTTC
-	TRBV6-4	-	TRBJ2-7	CASSASCYEQYF	TGTGCCAGCAGTGCCTCCTGCTACGAGCAGTACTTC
-	TRBV5-1	TRBD1	TRBJ2-1	CASSEPGQGNEQFF	TGCGCCAGCAGCGAACCGGGACAGGGTAATGAGCAGTTCTTC
-	TRBV28	TRBD2	TRBJ2-5	CASSFMAGVETQYF	TGTGCCAGCAGTTTTATGGCGGGAGTAGAGACCCAGTACTTC
-	TRBV21-1	-	TRBJ1-4	CASSKLWGTVNEKLFF	TGTGCCAGCAGCAAATTGTGGGGGACAGTGAATGAAAAACTGTTTTTT
-	TRBV2	-	TRBJ1-1	CASLQGRGVNTEAFF	TGTGCCAGCCTACAGGGAAGGGGTGTGAACACTGAAGCTTTCTTT
-	TRBV28	-	TRBJ1-1	CASSLRSTEAFF	TGTGCCAGCAGTTTACGGTCCACTGAAGCTTTCTTT
-	TRBV6-5	-	TRBJ2-1	CASSYQAHRIPFF	TGTGCCAGCAGTTACCAAGCCCACAGGATCCCGTTCTTC
-	TRBV5-4	TRBD2	TRBJ2-7	CASSLGSSGVSYEQYF	TGTGCCAGCAGCCTGGGGTCGAGCGGGGTCTCCTACGAGCAGTACTTC
-	TRBV30	-	TRBJ1-4	CAWSGQVWAEKLFF	TGTGCCTGGAGTGGCCAGGTATGGGCTGAAAAACTGTTTTTT
-	TRBV11-2	-	TRBJ2-3	CASSPGGTPGRNTQYF	TGTGCCAGCAGCCCTGGGGGGACCCCGGGGCGAAATACGCAGTATTTT
-	TRBV10-3	-	TRBJ2-7	CAISEREPSYEQYF	TGTGCCATCAGTGAGCGGGAGCCATCCTACGAGCAGTACTTC
-	TRBV10-3	-	TRBJ2-5	CAISESKLRETQYF	TGTGCCATCAGTGAGTCGAAACTGAGAGAGACCCAGTACTTC